These T cell receptor beta chains were read from a single sample in a study of vaccination and CD4 T cells after COVID-19. Their recognized antigens are unknown. TCRdb reanalysed the PCR reads using MiXCR and keeps one entry per CDR3 protein. The sample holds approximately 6,800 distinct CDR3 sequences, over 40% seen once. The sample consisted of CD4+ T cells from blood, cultured in vitro. Receptor source: a human donor in good health. CDR3s include the opening cysteine and the closing phenylalanine or tryptophan. Each record gives: CDR3 length, clone size, V gene, J gene, D gene, CDR3 protein, CDR3 DNA. D genes are given only for firm matches. Size is omitted from some rows. Given values are once, few, many or a class for expanded clones.

length: 17
size: .
V: TRBV7-6
J: TRBJ2-1
D: .
CDR3: CASSSWQGGGLYNEQFF
DNA: TGTGCCAGCAGCTCCTGGCAGGGGGGGGGCCTCTACAATGAGCAGTTCTTC

length: 18
size: few
V: TRBV7-2
J: TRBJ1-2
D: TRBD1
CDR3: CASSLPTRQGADYYGYTF
DNA: TGTGCCAGCAGCTTACCGACGCGACAGGGAGCCGATTACTATGGCTACACCTTC

length: 14
size: .
V: TRBV12-3/TRBV12-4
J: TRBJ1-5
D: .
CDR3: CASSLGQLYQPQHF
DNA: TGTGCCAGCAGTTTAGGACAGCTATATCAGCCCCAGCATTTT

length: 14
size: .
V: TRBV6-5
J: TRBJ2-7
D: .
CDR3: CASSSGRRNHEQYF
DNA: TGTGCCAGCAGTTCAGGCAGGAGGAACCACGAGCAGTACTTC

length: 13
size: .
V: TRBV20-1
J: TRBJ2-7
D: TRBD2
CDR3: CSAWTSGLYEQYF
DNA: TGCAGTGCTTGGACTAGCGGACTCTACGAGCAGTACTTC

length: 14
size: few
V: TRBV6-1
J: TRBJ1-6
D: .
CDR3: CASKIQGDNSPLHF
DNA: TGTGCCAGCAAAATTCAGGGAGACAATTCACCCCTCCACTTT

length: 15
size: .
V: TRBV2
J: TRBJ2-7
D: .
CDR3: CASSEAPGGSYEQYF
DNA: TGTGCCAGCAGTGAAGCCCCCGGGGGCTCCTACGAGCAGTACTTC

length: 13
size: few
V: TRBV19
J: TRBJ2-5
D: .
CDR3: CASSVRIQETQYF
DNA: TGTGCCAGTAGTGTTAGGATTCAAGAGACCCAGTACTTC

length: 12
size: .
V: TRBV6-1
J: TRBJ2-7
D: TRBD1
CDR3: CASRRTGAEQYF
DNA: TGTGCCAGCAGGCGGACAGGGGCCGAGCAGTACTTC

length: 14
size: .
V: TRBV19
J: TRBJ1-2
D: .
CDR3: CASSSGGAADGYTF
DNA: TGTGCCAGTAGTTCCGGGGGAGCGGCAGATGGCTACACCTTC

length: 17
size: .
V: TRBV6-1
J: TRBJ1-4
D: .
CDR3: CASSPRAGRGVNEKLFF
DNA: TGTGCCAGCAGTCCCCGGGCCGGACGCGGGGTCAATGAAAAACTGTTTTTT

length: 16
size: .
V: TRBV20-1
J: TRBJ1-1
D: .
CDR3: CSARDFNLRRNTEAFF
DNA: TGCAGTGCTAGAGATTTCAATTTAAGGAGGAACACTGAAGCTTTCTTT

length: 13
size: .
V: TRBV10-2
J: TRBJ2-1
D: .
CDR3: CASSDDSHHEQFF
DNA: TGCGCCAGCAGTGACGACAGCCATCATGAGCAGTTCTTC

length: 14
size: .
V: TRBV2
J: TRBJ1-5
D: TRBD1
CDR3: CASSTTGGNQPQHF
DNA: TGTGCCAGCAGTACGACAGGGGGCAATCAGCCCCAGCATTTT

length: 15
size: .
V: TRBV27
J: TRBJ1-1
D: TRBD1
CDR3: CASSTIRTGRTEAFF
DNA: TGTGCCAGCAGTACCATAAGGACAGGGAGGACTGAAGCTTTCTTT

length: 14
size: .
V: TRBV19
J: TRBJ2-5
D: .
CDR3: CASSKGYRQETQYF
DNA: TGTGCCAGTAGTAAGGGCTACCGGCAAGAGACCCAGTACTTC

length: 13
size: .
V: TRBV7-9
J: TRBJ1-2
D: TRBD1
CDR3: CASSSNRGYDYTF
DNA: TGTGCCAGCAGCTCGAACAGGGGGTATGACTACACCTTC

length: 14
size: .
V: TRBV12-3/TRBV12-4
J: TRBJ1-3
D: .
CDR3: CASSPPGLRNTIYF
DNA: TGTGCCAGCAGTCCCCCTGGGCTTCGAAACACCATATATTTT

length: 18
size: .
V: TRBV6-1
J: TRBJ2-3
D: .
CDR3: CASSPGKGAGGLTDTQYF
DNA: TGTGCCAGCAGCCCCGGTAAGGGGGCGGGGGGCCTCACAGATACGCAGTATTTT

length: 17
size: .
V: TRBV7-6
J: TRBJ2-5
D: TRBD2
CDR3: CASSRAGTSGRQETQYF
DNA: TGTGCCAGCAGCCGAGCCGGGACTAGCGGGAGACAAGAGACCCAGTACTTC

length: 16
size: .
V: TRBV19
J: TRBJ1-5
D: .
CDR3: CASSGPPGAFNQPQHF
DNA: TGTGCCAGTAGTGGGCCGCCAGGAGCTTTTAATCAGCCCCAGCATTTT

length: 16
size: few
V: TRBV24-1
J: TRBJ1-5
D: TRBD1
CDR3: CATSDGRQGSNQPQHF
DNA: TGTGCCACCAGTGACGGCCGACAGGGGAGCAACCAGCCCCAGCATTTT

length: 15
size: few
V: TRBV11-3
J: TRBJ2-3
D: .
CDR3: CASSHDGASTDTQYF
DNA: TGTGCCAGCAGCCACGACGGAGCCAGCACAGATACGCAGTATTTT

length: 14
size: few
V: TRBV20-1
J: TRBJ1-5
D: .
CDR3: CSARTGQINQPQHF
DNA: TGCAGTGCTAGAACAGGACAGATTAATCAGCCCCAGCATTTT

length: 12
size: .
V: TRBV11-2
J: TRBJ2-7
D: .
CDR3: CASKGRDYEQYF
DNA: TGTGCCAGCAAAGGCAGAGACTACGAGCAGTACTTC

length: 15
size: few
V: TRBV14
J: TRBJ1-2
D: .
CDR3: CASSQDRQAILGYTF
DNA: TGTGCCAGCAGCCAAGATCGCCAGGCAATCCTGGGCTACACCTTC

length: 16
size: few
V: TRBV6-5
J: TRBJ2-7
D: .
CDR3: CASSYSFGMTIYEQYF
DNA: TGTGCCAGCAGTTACTCTTTCGGGATGACTATATACGAGCAGTACTTC

length: 12
size: once
V: TRBV6-1
J: TRBJ1-1
D: .
CDR3: CASRADRFRAFF
DNA: TGTGCCAGCAGGGCAGACAGATTCCGAGCTTTCTTT

length: 15
size: .
V: TRBV2
J: TRBJ1-2
D: .
CDR3: CASKPDRTPGGGYTF
DNA: TGTGCCAGCAAGCCGGACAGAACCCCGGGGGGGGGCTACACCTTC

length: 16
size: few
V: TRBV20-1
J: TRBJ2-1
D: .
CDR3: CSARDWASVAYNEQFF
DNA: TGCAGTGCTAGAGATTGGGCTAGCGTAGCCTACAATGAGCAGTTCTTC

length: 13
size: .
V: TRBV27
J: TRBJ2-1
D: .
CDR3: CASSFTPSVEQFF
DNA: TGTGCCAGCAGTTTCACTCCTAGCGTTGAGCAGTTCTTC

length: 13
size: .
V: TRBV7-8
J: TRBJ2-7
D: .
CDR3: CASSLQPTYEQYF
DNA: TGTGCCAGCAGCTTACAACCTACCTACGAGCAGTACTTC

length: 15
size: .
V: TRBV27
J: TRBJ1-2
D: .
CDR3: CASSLYPGQGSGYTF
DNA: TGTGCCAGCAGTTTATACCCCGGCCAGGGTTCGGGCTACACCTTC

length: 13
size: .
V: TRBV11-2
J: TRBJ1-2
D: .
CDR3: CASSLTNNYGYTF
DNA: TGTGCCAGCAGCTTAACGAACAACTATGGCTACACCTTC

length: 16
size: .
V: TRBV6-5
J: TRBJ2-7
D: .
CDR3: CASSYSRAGFPYEQYF
DNA: TGTGCCAGCAGTTACTCGAGGGCAGGGTTCCCCTACGAGCAGTACTTC

length: 15
size: medium-sized
V: TRBV20-1
J: TRBJ1-5
D: TRBD1
CDR3: CSATARTGGNQPQHF
DNA: TGCAGTGCTACGGCCCGGACAGGGGGCAATCAGCCCCAGCATTTT

length: 17
size: few
V: TRBV20-1
J: TRBJ2-7
D: TRBD2
CDR3: CSARDRLSGGTLYEQYF
DNA: TGCAGTGCTAGAGACCGGTTAAGCGGGGGAACCCTCTACGAGCAGTACTTC

length: 14
size: few
V: TRBV19
J: TRBJ2-4
D: .
CDR3: CASTRGTNQNIQYF
DNA: TGTGCCAGTACCCGGGGGACCAACCAAAACATTCAGTACTTC

length: 18
size: large
V: TRBV6-5
J: TRBJ1-6
D: .
CDR3: CASSYSGLLMEGGSPLHF
DNA: TGTGCCAGCAGTTACTCAGGATTACTAATGGAGGGAGGTTCACCCCTCCACTTT

length: 13
size: .
V: TRBV30
J: TRBJ2-7
D: .
CDR3: CAWSSRATYEQYF
DNA: TGTGCCTGGAGTAGTAGGGCAACCTACGAGCAGTACTTC

length: 15
size: .
V: TRBV12-3/TRBV12-4
J: TRBJ2-3
D: TRBD2
CDR3: CASRQERGAADTQYF
DNA: TGTGCCAGCAGACAAGAGCGGGGGGCCGCAGATACGCAGTATTTT

length: 16
size: .
V: TRBV7-2
J: TRBJ2-3
D: TRBD2
CDR3: CASSLGAGGPPDTQYF
DNA: TGTGCCAGCAGCTTGGGAGCGGGGGGGCCCCCAGATACGCAGTATTTT

length: 13
size: .
V: TRBV10-1
J: TRBJ1-1
D: .
CDR3: CASSDSGNTEAFF
DNA: TGCGCCAGCAGTGATTCGGGGAACACTGAAGCTTTCTTT

length: 20
size: .
V: TRBV15
J: TRBJ2-6
D: .
CDR3: CATSRETPGRLVSGANVLTF
DNA: TGTGCCACCAGCAGAGAAACCCCGGGACGCCTAGTCTCTGGGGCCAACGTCCTGACTTTC

length: 14
size: .
V: TRBV5-1
J: TRBJ1-6
D: TRBD1
CDR3: CASSLTQGSSPLHF
DNA: TGCGCCAGCAGCTTGACACAGGGGAGTTCACCCCTCCACTTT

length: 22
size: .
V: TRBV7-9
J: TRBJ2-1
D: TRBD1
CDR3: CASSFFQWGTGGAMSSYNEQFF
DNA: TGTGCCAGCAGCTTTTTTCAGTGGGGGACAGGGGGCGCGATGAGCTCCTACAATGAGCAGTTCTTC

length: 12
size: .
V: TRBV12-3/TRBV12-4
J: TRBJ1-1
D: .
CDR3: CASSFGYTEAFF
DNA: TGCGCCAGCAGTTTCGGGTACACTGAAGCTTTCTTT

length: 17
size: .
V: TRBV6-1
J: TRBJ1-6
D: .
CDR3: CASSEGVLRRLNSPLHF
DNA: TGCGCCAGCAGTGAAGGAGTCTTGAGACGGCTTAATTCACCCCTCCACTTT

length: 15
size: .
V: TRBV5-8
J: TRBJ2-3
D: TRBD2
CDR3: CASSLGLAGDDTQYF
DNA: TGTGCCAGCAGCCTTGGACTAGCGGGAGACGATACGCAGTATTTT

length: 16
size: .
V: TRBV6-1
J: TRBJ2-1
D: TRBD2
CDR3: CASSESTGGLYNEQFF
DNA: TGTGCCAGCAGTGAATCTACGGGAGGGCTCTACAATGAGCAGTTCTTC

length: 15
size: .
V: TRBV7-2
J: TRBJ2-5
D: .
CDR3: CASSPAATFGETQYF
DNA: TGTGCCAGCAGCCCGGCTGCTACCTTCGGGGAGACCCAGTACTTC

length: 14
size: few
V: TRBV25-1
J: TRBJ2-2
D: .
CDR3: CASRQKGWTGELFF
DNA: TGTGCCAGCAGACAGAAAGGGTGGACCGGGGAGCTGTTTTTT

length: 14
size: few
V: TRBV6-1
J: TRBJ1-5
D: .
CDR3: CASSEKSRSQPQHF
DNA: TGTGCCAGCAGTGAGAAATCCCGCAGTCAGCCCCAGCATTTT

length: 14
size: .
V: TRBV12-3/TRBV12-4
J: TRBJ2-7
D: TRBD2
CDR3: CASSLTSGPYEQYF
DNA: TGTGCCAGCAGTTTGACTAGCGGGCCGTACGAGCAGTACTTC

length: 15
size: .
V: TRBV18
J: TRBJ1-6
D: TRBD1
CDR3: CASSPSTGGSSPLHF
DNA: TGTGCCAGCTCACCATCGACAGGGGGCAGTTCACCCCTCCACTTT

length: 18
size: .
V: TRBV4-1
J: TRBJ2-3
D: TRBD2
CDR3: CASSQESLAGRQGDTQYF
DNA: TGCGCCAGCAGCCAAGAAAGCCTAGCGGGCCGGCAGGGGGATACGCAGTATTTT